The 22 T cell receptor beta chains presented below share a single source sample, sequenced in a study of T-cell memory formation after mild COVID-19. TCRdb analysed the 5' RACE reads with MiXCR anew, one entry per CDR3 protein. Altogether a few hundred thousand distinct CDR3 sequences are present, over 15% being singletons, with the ten largest covering 20% to 25%. Sequencing input: PBMCs or a T cell subset sorted from them (not recorded which). All receptors come from a man aged 18 to 30 who had mild COVID-19 (a few samples of this study predate the infection). Cell type and time point are not known.

The CDR3 region is CASSMHSGQGYGQYV. CDR3 DNA sequence: TGTGCCAGCAGCATGCATTCGGGACAGGGCTACGGGCAGTACGTC. The chain couples TRBV21-1 to TRBJ2-7; the table names TRBD1, a call not compared with the DNA. TRBV21-1 is given as a pseudogene. This CDR3 comprises 15 residues.

The gene calls are TRBV29-1 and TRBJ2-2; D gene uncertain. The germline V gene has CDR1 SQVTM and CDR2 ANQGSEA. Trimming cost V 2 bases and J 0 bases, with 10 bases left between them. The CDR3 has 15 amino acids. This CDR3 is CSVESAGSNTGELFF. CDR3 DNA: TGCAGCGTTGAATCGGCCGGGTCGAACACCGGGGAGCTGTTTTTT.

This clonotype turned up a few times. The rearrangement joins TRBV6-6 to TRBJ1-1; a possible D gene is TRBD1 (6 bases). Germline CDR1 is MNHNY and CDR2 is SVGAGI (reference sequence). The germline V and J ends were trimmed by 7 bases and 0 bases, with 12 bases remaining between them. There are 14 residues in the CDR3. This chain's CDR3 is CASTPPGVNTEAFF. CDR3 coding DNA: TGTGCCAGCACCCCCCCAGGGGTGAACACTGAAGCTTTCTTT.

This clonotype was seen only a few times. The chain carries TRBV11-2 and TRBJ1-2; D unresolved. CDR3 length equals 13 residues. Between the trimmed V and J ends, which lost 6 bases and 4 bases, there was a span of 12 bases. CDR1 SGHAT and CDR2 FQNNGV come from the germline V gene. CDR3 DNA: TGTGCCAGCAGTCCACACCATGGCTATGGCTACACCTTC. It codes for CASSPHHGYGYTF.

This clonotype was recorded a few times. The chain combines TRBV4-1 with TRBJ2-3; 7 bases map to TRBD2. Germline CDR1 MGHRA, CDR2 YSYEKL. The CDR3 has 17 residues. V lost 4 bases, J lost 2 bases, and 12 bases stayed unmatched. The CDR3 reads CASSPEWGGAYTDTQYF. As DNA, the CDR3 is TGCGCCAGCAGCCCTGAATGGGGGGGAGCTTACACAGATACGCAGTATTTT.

The genes are TRBV7-9 and TRBJ1-5; no definite D call. Germline V gives CDR1 SEHNR, CDR2 FQNEAQ (reference sequence). V lost 5 bases to trimming and J lost 6 bases, with 8 bases between them. The CDR3 contains 12 residues. The chain's CDR3 is CASSPYSQPQHF. CDR3 nucleotides: TGTGCCAGCAGCCCGTACAGTCAGCCCCAGCATTTT.

This clonotype was seen a handful of times. This sequence joins TRBV20-1 and TRBJ2-3; 8 bases align to TRBD2. CDR1 and CDR2 (germline): DFQATT, SNEGSKA (reference sequence). The CDR3 loop spans 16 amino acids. The junction had 14 bases not matched to a gene; V was cut back by 0 bases and J by 9 bases. Here the CDR3 DNA reads TGCAGTGCTAGAGATTTCCGTAGCGGGGCGCTTGGAACGCAGTATTTT. It codes for CSARDFRSGALGTQYF.

In this sample, this clonotype turned up many times. The V and J genes are TRBV20-1 and TRBJ1-6; 8 bases agree with TRBD1. J was trimmed by 9 bases and V by 6 bases; bases with no gene match: 7. This CDR3 contains 13 residues. CDR1 is DFQATT and CDR2 is SNEGSKA in the germline V gene (reference sequence). The CDR3 DNA sequence: TGCAGTGCCCCGCCAGGGGGCGGTTCACCCCTCCACTTT. Its protein product is CSAPPGGGSPLHF.

The chain recombines TRBV6-6 with TRBJ2-7; the match to TRBD1 covers 9 bases. J gave up 3 bases and V 4 bases, and 1 base lay outside the gene matches. This CDR3 contains 13 residues. In germline, CDR1 is MNHNY, CDR2 SVGAGI (reference sequence). This CDR3 reads CASSWDRVYEQYF. The CDR3 DNA follows: TGTGCCAGCAGTTGGGACAGGGTCTACGAGCAGTACTTC.

This clonotype has more than one count but fewer than ten. This sequence joins TRBV5-1 and TRBJ2-1; 10 bases match TRBD1. The CDR3 has 13 residues. The germline CDR1 and CDR2 sequences are SGHRS and YFSETQ. V lost 7 bases, J lost 7 bases, and 5 bases stayed unmatched. The CDR3 DNA sequence: TGCGCCAGCCGCAGGACAGGGGGAAATGAGCAGTTCTTC. Translation: CASRRTGGNEQFF.

The rearrangement links TRBV24-1 to TRBJ2-5; TRBD2 aligns across 7 bases. Germline V gene lookup returns CDR1 KGHDR and CDR2 SFDVKD. Trimming cost V 1 base and J 5 bases; bases outside gene matches: 6. This CDR3 has 15 amino acids. The CDR3 DNA reads TGTGCCACCAGTGATTTCCTGGCGGGGGTGGAGACCCAGTACTTC. It is translated as CATSDFLAGVETQYF.

This clonotype came up many times. The chain has TRBV5-1 and TRBJ2-2, with a weak D call TRBD1 (5 bases). This CDR3 spans 13 amino acids. V lost 4 bases and J 5 bases, leaving 9 bases between the germline ends. Germline lookup yields CDR1 SGHRS and CDR2 YFSETQ. The CDR3 reads CASSPQGTGELFF. CDR3 in DNA: TGCGCCAGCAGCCCCCAGGGTACCGGGGAGCTGTTTTTT.

In its sample, this clonotype was seen a few times. V and J are TRBV6-5 and TRBJ2-3; D possibly corresponds to TRBD2 (6 bases). This CDR3 contains 14 residues. The V gene lost 2 bases and the J gene lost 4 bases, with 10 bases spanning the gap. Germline loops: CDR1 MNHEY, CDR2 SVGAGI. CDR3 coding DNA: TGTGCCAGCAGTTACGCGGGGTCACCAGATACGCAGTATTTT. It codes for CASSYAGSPDTQYF.

The chain uses TRBV12-3 or TRBV12-4 and TRBJ2-5; no firm D call. The CDR3 is 13 amino acids. V lost 3 bases, J lost 3 bases, and 8 bases lay in between. The DNA for the CDR3 is TGTGCCAGCAGTTTCGTGCCCGAAGAGACCCAGTACTTC. Translated: CASSFVPEETQYF.

This clonotype occurred a few times. The chain combines TRBV4-1 with TRBJ1-5; D may be TRBD1 (5 bases). CDR3 length equals 15 residues. Trimming cost V 4 bases and J 4 bases, with 14 bases left between them. The germline gives CDR1 MGHRA, CDR2 YSYEKL. This CDR3 is CASSPGGSWNQPQHF. The CDR3 bases are TGCGCCAGCAGCCCGGGGGGGTCTTGGAATCAGCCCCAGCATTTT.

This clonotype was counted between two and nine times. V and J are TRBV5-1 and TRBJ2-1; D gene uncertain. This CDR3 spans 14 amino acids. V was shortened by 9 bases and J by 8 bases, with 21 bases between the two germline ends. Looked up from germline, CDR1 is SGHRS and CDR2 is YFSETQ. CDR3 protein: CATSAWASADEQFF. The CDR3 DNA sequence: TGCGCCACCTCTGCTTGGGCTTCAGCTGATGAGCAGTTCTTC. Full variable domain (remainder filled in from reference TRBV5-1 and TRBJ2-1): KAGVTQTPRYLIKTRGQQVTLSCSPISGHRSVSWYQQTPGQGLQFLFEYFSETQRNKGNFPGRFSGRQFSNSRSEMNVSTLELGDSALYLCATSAWASADEQFFGPGTRLTVL.

The V gene is TRBV5-4, the J gene TRBJ2-1; 7 bases map to TRBD2. V lost 5 bases and J lost 7; bases outside the gene matches: 6. Germline V gene sequence: CDR1 SGHNT, CDR2 YYREEE (reference sequence). The CDR3 runs to 13 residues. For the CDR3, the DNA is TGTGCCAGCAGGGGCCGGGACTATAATGAGCAGTTCTTC. Its protein is CASRGRDYNEQFF.

This clonotype was seen repeatedly, ten times or more. The CDR3 spells CASSLRGHNEQFF. The CDR3 DNA reads TGTGCCAGCAGCTTAAGGGGCCACAATGAGCAGTTCTTC. The gene calls are TRBV7-8 and TRBJ2-1; weak D call: TRBD1 (5 bases). Germline CDR1 reads SGHVS; CDR2 reads FQNEAQ. The ends were cut back, 2 bases at V and 5 bases at J, with 7 bases in the middle. CDR3 length equals 13 residues.

This chain connects TRBV21-1 to TRBJ2-7; the table gives TRBD1 as D, unverified against the DNA. TRBV21-1 is a recognized pseudogene. This CDR3 contains 16 residues. CDR3 in DNA: TGTGCCAGCAGCAACCGTAAGGGGGCTGCACCTAACGAGCAGTACGTC. Amino acids: CASSNRKGAAPNEQYV.

This clonotype came up once. J is TRBJ2-5 and V is TRBV20-1; tentatively, D is TRBD1 or TRBD2 (5 bases each). Germline CDR1 and CDR2: DFQATT and SNEGSKA (reference sequence). V lost 3 bases to trimming and J lost 0 bases, with 14 bases between them. The CDR3 spans 15 residues. Here the CDR3 reads CSASIGAMYQETQYF. CDR3 nucleotides: TGCAGTGCTAGTATCGGGGCCATGTACCAAGAGACCCAGTACTTC.

V gene TRBV20-1 combines with J gene TRBJ2-1; possibly TRBD1 or TRBD2 for D (5 bases each). This CDR3 region has 15 residues. The V gene lost 5 bases and the J gene lost 0 bases, with 14 bases spanning the gap. Germline loops: CDR1 DFQATT, CDR2 SNEGSKA (reference sequence). As DNA, the CDR3 is TGCAGTGCTTCCAGGGACGGAAGCTCCTACAATGAGCAGTTCTTC. This translates into CSASRDGSSYNEQFF.

This clonotype has just a few counts. This chain connects TRBV12-3 or TRBV12-4 to TRBJ2-4; no firm D call. The ends were cut back, 6 bases at V and 6 bases at J, with 24 bases in the middle. This CDR3 region has 17 residues. The CDR3 loop reads CASSLWTKEDVRNIQYF. CDR3 in DNA: TGTGCCAGCAGCTTATGGACCAAAGAAGACGTAAGAAACATTCAGTACTTC.